This entry lists 15 T cell receptor beta chains sequenced from one sample in a study of cytomegalovirus exposure and HLA in healthy donors. Libraries were prepared by immunoSEQ multiplex PCR; TCRdb keeps only in-frame clonotypes and omits some of them. In the table there are some 330,000 clones, around 86% of which are singletons. The specimen sequenced was PBMCs. The receptor set was obtained from a woman aged 18-35 years in good health and CMV-seronegative.

V usage is TRBV29-1 and J usage is TRBJ1-2; tentative D call: TRBD1 (6 bases). CDR1 SQVTM and CDR2 ANQGSEA come from the germline V gene. V was shortened by 5 bases and J by 5 bases, with 9 bases between the two germline ends. The CDR3 is made up of 11 amino acids. CDR3 in amino acids: CSVLTGYGYTF. DNA for the CDR3: TGCAGCGTTCTCACAGGGTATGGCTACACCTTC.

The chain has TRBV7-2 and TRBJ2-1; D is perhaps TRBD2 (5 bases). The CDR3 extends over 15 amino acids. V lost 3 bases and J lost 8, with 17 bases in between. Germline V gene sequence: CDR1 SGHTA, CDR2 FQGNSA. This CDR3 reads CASSFARGPGYEQFF. Here the CDR3 DNA reads TGTGCCAGCAGCTTCGCCAGAGGCCCGGGATATGAGCAGTTCTTC.

This clone was picked up many times. The rearrangement links TRBV29-1 to TRBJ2-2, with D perhaps TRBD1 (5 bases). Deletions cut 3 bases from V and 6 bases from J, with 8 bases between. The CDR3 totals 12 residues. Looked up from germline, CDR1 is SQVTM and CDR2 is ANQGSEA. CDR3 loop: CSVDQGSGELFF. The DNA of the CDR3 is TGCAGCGTTGATCAGGGTTCCGGGGAGCTGTTTTTT.

The chain employs TRBV4-1 and TRBJ2-1; a possible D gene is TRBD1 (5 bases). Germline assignment: CDR1 MGHRA and CDR2 YSYEKL. This CDR3 spans 15 amino acids. Trimming shortened V by 7 bases and J by 2 bases, and 15 bases separated the two germline ends. CDR3 amino acids: CASNRLPTPYNEQFF. Written as DNA, the CDR3 is TGCGCCAGCAACAGGCTCCCGACCCCCTACAATGAGCAGTTCTTC.

The chain carries TRBV7-2 and TRBJ2-7; 12 bases are a match to TRBD2. Germline CDR1 reads SGHTA; CDR2 reads FQGNSA. The CDR3 has 14 amino acids. V shed 5 bases, J shed 6 bases, and the junction held 5 bases outside the gene matches. This CDR3 is CASSETSGRGEQYF. CDR3 nucleotides: TGTGCCAGCAGCGAGACTAGCGGGAGAGGCGAGCAGTACTTC.

This rearrangement joins TRBV5-6 to TRBJ2-5, with 14 nucleotides matching TRBD2. Looked up from germline, CDR1 is SGHDT and CDR2 is YYEEEE. J was trimmed by 4 bases and V by 4 bases; bases with no gene match: 9. The CDR3 sequence is 17 residues long. CDR3 protein: CASSGGLAGDRGETQYF. In DNA form, the CDR3 reads TGTGCCAGCAGCGGGGGACTAGCGGGAGATAGGGGAGAGACCCAGTACTTC.

The V and J genes are TRBV28 and TRBJ1-1, with D possibly being TRBD1 (5 bases). Germline loops: CDR1 MDHEN, CDR2 SYDVKM. The length of the CDR3 is 14 residues. V gave up 7 bases and J gave up 5 bases, with 17 bases separating them. CDR3: CASTRGELWTEAFF. In DNA, the CDR3 is TGTGCCAGCACCCGGGGGGAATTGTGGACTGAAGCTTTCTTT.

The chain joins TRBV27 to TRBJ2-1; TRBD2 matches 7 bases. The CDR3 loop spans 15 amino acids. Germline-derived CDR1 and CDR2 are MNHEY and SMNVEV (reference sequence). Losses at the gene ends were 4 bases for V and 2 bases for J; bases not matched to a gene: 5. The CDR3: CASSWSGNPYNEQFF. The CDR3, as DNA: TGTGCCAGCAGTTGGAGCGGGAACCCCTACAATGAGCAGTTCTTC.

V is TRBV5-6 and J is TRBJ2-5; D uncertain. The DNA end is more similar to TRBJ2-7, so the J call may be wrong. The CDR3 runs to 14 residues. CDR1 is SGHDT and CDR2 is YYEEEE in the germline V gene. The CDR3: CASSLADPMGEQYF. CDR3 coding DNA: TGTGCCAGCAGCTTGGCCGACCCGATGGGCGAGCAGTACTTC.

This clone occurred once. This rearrangement joins TRBV27 to TRBJ1-1, with D hard to call. The V gene lost 3 bases and the J gene lost 4 bases, with 9 bases spanning the gap. The CDR3 is 13 residues long. Germline V lookup: CDR1 MNHEY, CDR2 SMNVEV (reference sequence). The CDR3 region is CASSLSGFTEAFF. The DNA of the CDR3 is TGTGCCAGCAGTTTGTCGGGGTTCACTGAAGCTTTCTTT.

The chain uses TRBV6-5 and TRBJ2-3; 7 bases match TRBD2. Germline CDR1 is MNHEY and CDR2 is SVGAGI. This CDR3 has 15 residues. The junction had 9 bases not matched to a gene; V was cut back by 6 bases and J by 3 bases. The CDR3 DNA reads as TGTGCCAGCAGGGGCCTTGGGAGGGAGACAGATACGCAGTATTTT. It is translated as CASRGLGRETDTQYF.

This clone was observed many times. The rearrangement links TRBV11-3 to TRBJ2-3, with D maybe TRBD2 (5 bases). CDR3 length equals 14 residues. Trimming removed 1 base from V and 2 bases from J, with 7 bases in between. Germline V gives CDR1 SGHNT, CDR2 YENEEA. DNA of the CDR3: TGTGCCAGCAGCTTAGGACTAAACACAGATACGCAGTATTTT. Amino acid sequence: CASSLGLNTDTQYF.

J is TRBJ2-7 and V is TRBV7-9; D not resolved. V lost 1 base and J lost 4, with 8 bases in between. This CDR3 region has 13 residues. Looked up from germline, CDR1 is SEHNR and CDR2 is FQNEAQ (reference sequence). The CDR3: CASSLVAGYEQYF. The CDR3 DNA reads as TGTGCCAGCAGCTTAGTGGCCGGGTACGAGCAGTACTTC.

This clone has only a few counts. The CDR3 spells CASSTDREAFF. CDR3 bases: TGTGCCAGCTCAACCGACAGGGAAGCTTTCTTT. The chain is built from TRBV18 and TRBJ1-1; D possibly corresponds to TRBD1 (6 bases). The CDR3 is 11 amino acids. Germline V gene data show CDR1 as KGHSH and CDR2 as LQKENI. Trimming cost V 5 bases and J 8 bases, with 9 bases left between them.

A few counts support this clone. The chain couples TRBV14 to TRBJ1-1; D remains unclear. The CDR3 consists of 14 residues. Germline loops: CDR1 SGHDN, CDR2 FVKESK. Between the trimmed V and J ends, which lost 0 bases and 9 bases, there was a span of 14 bases. The CDR3 DNA sequence: TGTGCCAGCAGCCAAGATTCGGGGAGGCGTAAAGCTTTCTTT. As protein: CASSQDSGRRKAFF.